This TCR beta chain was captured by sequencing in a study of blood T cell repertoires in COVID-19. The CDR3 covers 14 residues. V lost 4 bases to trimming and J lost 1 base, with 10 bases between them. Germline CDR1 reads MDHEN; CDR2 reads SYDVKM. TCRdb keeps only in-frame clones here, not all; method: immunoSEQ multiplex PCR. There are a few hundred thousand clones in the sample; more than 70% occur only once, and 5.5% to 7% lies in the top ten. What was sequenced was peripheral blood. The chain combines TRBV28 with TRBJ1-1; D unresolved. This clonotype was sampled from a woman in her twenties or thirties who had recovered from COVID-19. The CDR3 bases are TGTGCCAGCAGTTCGTCGGGGTGGAACACTGAAGCTTTCTTT. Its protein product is CASSSSGWNTEAFF. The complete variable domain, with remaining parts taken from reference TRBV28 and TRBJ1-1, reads DVKVTQSSRYLVKRTGEKVFLECVQDMDHENMFWYRQDPGLGLRLIYFSYDVKMKEKGDIPEGYSVSREKKERFSLILESASTNQTSMYLCASSSSGWNTEAFFGQGTRLTVV.